These 22 T cell receptor beta chains share one sample of origin, sequenced in a study of CD8+ T cells in alopecia areata. Reverse transcription of extracted RNA yielded cDNA, which provided the sequencing template. Using immunoSEQ multiplex PCR, the repertoire was profiled, and TCRdb retains in-frame clones only, with some absent. The data show some 100,000 clones, over 60% seen once. The sample taken for sequencing was CD4+ T cells sorted from blood. Receptors were obtained from a human donor in good health.

The chain couples TRBV2 to TRBJ2-1; D gene unclear. Germline V gene sequence: CDR1 SNHLY, CDR2 FYNNEI. The CDR3 is made up of 11 amino acids. Trimming took off 7 bases at V and 10 bases at J, with 11 bases between the two ends. CDR3 DNA sequence: TGTGCCAGCACCATGGTGGCGGAGCAGTTCTTC. Protein sequence: CASTMVAEQFF.

The chain employs TRBV10-3 and TRBJ2-5; D call uncertain. Trimming stripped 4 bases from V and 5 bases from J, with 8 bases between. The V gene's germline CDR1 is ENHRY and CDR2 SYGVKD. The CDR3 contains 12 residues. The CDR3 nucleotides read TGTGCCATCAGTGGGGTCGAGGAGACCCAGTACTTC. It specifies CAISGVEETQYF.

The sample holds one count of this clone. CDR3 sequence reads: CASSYSSGSGNYGYTF. In DNA, the CDR3 is TGTGCCAGCAGTTACTCGTCAGGGTCCGGGAACTATGGCTACACCTTC. V and J are TRBV6-5 and TRBJ1-2; D perhaps matches TRBD1 (5 bases). Germline CDR1 reads MNHEY; CDR2 reads SVGAGI. V was cut by 0 bases and J by 2 bases, with 13 bases left in between. This CDR3 spans 16 amino acids.

CDR3 DNA: TGTGCCTGGGGCAGTGGGGGGGCCTACGGCAATGAGCAGTTCTTC. This codes for CAWGSGGAYGNEQFF. The gene calls are TRBV30 and TRBJ2-1; possibly TRBD2 for D (7 bases). CDR1 is GTSNPN and CDR2 is SVGIG in the germline V gene (reference sequence). V was cut by 5 bases and J by 6 bases, with 20 bases left in between. The CDR3 covers 15 residues.

This chain joins TRBV25-1 and TRBJ1-6; 7 bases match TRBD1. Germline CDR1 MGHDK, CDR2 SYGVNS. V gave up 2 bases and J gave up 5 bases; unmatched junction bases: 3. This CDR3 comprises 15 residues. The CDR3 nucleotides read TGTGCCAGCAGTGAACGTACAGGGGATAATTCACCCCTCCACTTT. Its translation: CASSERTGDNSPLHF.

J is TRBJ2-3 and V is TRBV4-2; 10 bases are shared with TRBD2. Unmatched junction bases numbered 5, after V lost 1 base and J lost 4 bases. Germline values: CDR1 LGHNA, CDR2 YNFKEQ. There are 16 residues in the CDR3. CDR3 sequence (DNA): TGTGCCAGCAGCCAAGTAGGGACTAGCGTCCCAGATACGCAGTATTTT. As protein: CASSQVGTSVPDTQYF.

The V call is TRBV5-4, the J call TRBJ2-7; 7 bases are shared with TRBD1. J was trimmed by 6 bases and V by 4 bases; bases with no gene match: 10. Germline CDR1 is SGHNT and CDR2 is YYREEE (reference sequence). The CDR3 has 14 residues. CDR3 DNA sequence: TGTGCCAGCAGCCGGAGCAGACAGGGTGGCGAGCAGTACTTC. Its protein product is CASSRSRQGGEQYF.

The J gene is TRBJ2-5, the V gene TRBV29-1, with D possibly TRBD2 on 7 matching bases. The V and J ends lost 8 bases and 5 bases respectively, with 24 bases between them. This CDR3 is built from 15 residues. Germline lookup yields CDR1 SQVTM and CDR2 ANQGSEA. This chain's CDR3 is CSFRGGGSKLETQYF. Here the CDR3 DNA reads TGCAGCTTCCGTGGGGGGGGCTCCAAGTTGGAGACCCAGTACTTC. Complete variable domain (other parts from reference TRBV29-1 and TRBJ2-5): SAVISQKPSRDICQRGTSLTIQCQVDSQVTMMFWYRQQPGQSLTLIATANQGSEATYESGFVIDKFPISRPNLTFSTLTVSNMSPEDSSIYLCSFRGGGSKLETQYFGPGTRLLVL.

This chain connects TRBV19 to TRBJ2-6, with 8 bases identical to TRBD1. The V segment lost 4 bases and the J segment 2 bases; nucleotides outside the gene matches: 13. This CDR3 contains 19 residues. Germline V gene data show CDR1 as LNHDA and CDR2 as SQIVND (reference sequence). This CDR3 reads CASSKTPTGVRPGANVLTF. The DNA of the CDR3 is TGTGCCAGTAGTAAAACTCCGACAGGGGTCCGCCCTGGGGCCAACGTCCTGACTTTC.

The V gene is TRBV18, the J gene TRBJ2-1; perhaps TRBD1 as D (5 bases). The CDR3 extends over 13 amino acids. V was clipped by 3 bases and J by 7 bases, with 10 bases between them. The germline CDR1 and CDR2 sequences are KGHSH and LQKENI. The CDR3 sequence: CASSPQGLNEQFF. CDR3 nucleotides: TGTGCCAGCTCACCTCAGGGCTTGAATGAGCAGTTCTTC.

The chain is built from TRBV6-5 and TRBJ2-6, with D uncertain. This CDR3 is 14 amino acids long. Deletions cut 2 bases from V and 0 bases from J, with 2 bases between. Germline V CDR1 and CDR2: MNHEY, SVGAGI. The CDR3 region has the DNA TGTGCCAGCAGTTACAACTCTGGGGCCAACGTCCTGACTTTC. This gives the protein CASSYNSGANVLTF.

V and J are TRBV30 and TRBJ1-2, with D possibly TRBD1 on 5 matching bases. V lost 2 bases to trimming and J lost 10 bases, with 17 bases between them. This CDR3 is 13 amino acids long. Germline V gives CDR1 GTSNPN, CDR2 SVGIG (reference sequence). The CDR3 is CAWSPPGQGDYTF. In DNA, the CDR3 is TGTGCCTGGAGTCCGCCCGGCCAGGGAGACTACACCTTC.

This chain links TRBV29-1 with TRBJ2-1; unclear D gene. The CDR3 totals 11 residues. V dropped 1 base and J dropped 7 bases, with 5 bases sitting between them. The germline CDR1 and CDR2 sequences are SQVTM and ANQGSEA. In DNA, the CDR3 is TGCAGCGTTGAAGTGGCAAATGAGCAGTTCTTC. Translated: CSVEVANEQFF.

V and J are TRBV4-1 and TRBJ2-1; D is ambiguous. Germline CDR1 is MGHRA and CDR2 is YSYEKL. Trimming took off 8 bases at V and 4 bases at J, with 3 bases between the two ends. This CDR3 is built from 10 residues. CDR3 residues: CASGYNEQFF. The CDR3 bases are TGCGCCAGCGGATACAATGAGCAGTTCTTC.

J is TRBJ1-1 and V is TRBV11-2; 7 bases agree with TRBD1. The CDR3 loop spans 14 amino acids. Germline loops: CDR1 SGHAT, CDR2 FQNNGV. V shed 5 bases and J 6 bases; nucleotides not matched to a gene: 9. CDR3 nucleotides: TGTGCCAGCAGCCCCGACAGGGCGAGAGCTGAAGCTTTCTTT. It encodes CASSPDRARAEAFF.

This clone was seen only once. V gene TRBV7-9 combines with J gene TRBJ1-2, with 9 bases lining up with TRBD1. This CDR3 spans 17 amino acids. With V trimmed by 5 bases and J by 2 bases, 12 bases remained unmatched. Germline lookup yields CDR1 SEHNR and CDR2 FQNEAQ (reference sequence). The CDR3 here is CASSTAPWTGENYGYTF. The DNA for the CDR3 is TGTGCCAGCAGCACTGCTCCCTGGACAGGGGAGAACTATGGCTACACCTTC.

The chain uses TRBV2 and TRBJ2-6, with TRBD1 as a possible D gene (5 bases). The CDR3 spans 15 residues. Germline CDR1 reads SNHLY; CDR2 reads FYNNEI. V was trimmed by 6 bases and J by 3 bases, leaving 12 bases between them. CDR3 in DNA: TGTGCCAGCAGGATCCCAGGGAATGGGGCCAACGTCCTGACTTTC. This sequence encodes CASRIPGNGANVLTF.

This sequence joins TRBV6-6 and TRBJ1-2; a possible D gene is TRBD1 (5 bases). V was clipped by 6 bases and J by 0 bases, with 14 bases between them. Germline V CDR1 and CDR2: MNHNY, SVGAGI (reference sequence). The CDR3 length is 15 residues. This chain's CDR3 is CASSDWGRSNYGYTF. For the CDR3, the DNA is TGTGCCAGCAGCGACTGGGGCAGGTCTAACTATGGCTACACCTTC.

J is TRBJ1-5 and V is TRBV7-6; D possibly corresponds to TRBD1 (6 bases). The CDR3 has 17 amino acids. V lost 0 bases and J 0 bases, leaving 12 bases between the germline ends. Germline V gene data show CDR1 as SGHVS and CDR2 as FNYEAQ. CDR3 sequence reads: CASSLAYGTNSNQPQHF. In DNA form, the CDR3 reads TGTGCCAGCAGCTTAGCCTACGGGACAAATAGCAATCAGCCCCAGCATTTT.

This chain uses TRBV29-1 with TRBJ1-1; no reliable D call. The CDR3 has 13 residues. V lost 7 bases and J 1 base, leaving 13 bases between the germline ends. Per the germline V gene, CDR1 is SQVTM and CDR2 is ANQGSEA. In DNA, the CDR3 is TGCAGCGGGGAGGCCAGCAAGAACACTGAAGCTTTCTTT. Translating it yields CSGEASKNTEAFF. Complete variable domain (other parts from reference TRBV29-1 and TRBJ1-1): SAVISQKPSRDICQRGTSLTIQCQVDSQVTMMFWYRQQPGQSLTLIATANQGSEATYESGFVIDKFPISRPNLTFSTLTVSNMSPEDSSIYLCSGEASKNTEAFFGQGTRLTVV.

This chain connects TRBV4-1 to TRBJ1-6; D gene uncertain. V shed 0 bases and J shed 10 bases, with 16 bases lying between them. Germline V gene lookup returns CDR1 MGHRA and CDR2 YSYEKL. The CDR3 spans 16 residues. CDR3 sequence (DNA): TGCGCCAGCAGCCAAGATACGGGTCCCTCGGTCTCACCCCTCCACTTT. Protein: CASSQDTGPSVSPLHF.

V and J are TRBV6-5 and TRBJ1-2; 7 bases agree with TRBD1. Germline lookup yields CDR1 MNHEY and CDR2 SVGAGI. The CDR3 is made up of 15 amino acids. After removal of 7 bases from V and 0 bases from J, the junction contained 8 bases not matched to a gene. CDR3 loop: CASTKGQNTNYGYTF. The CDR3 DNA sequence: TGTGCCAGCACTAAGGGACAGAATACTAACTATGGCTACACCTTC.